This is a list of T cell receptor beta chains from one sample in a study of T cell changes during pregnancy in multiple sclerosis. Only in-frame clones appear in the TCRdb table, and some are missing; sequencing was by immunoSEQ multiplex PCR. The table shows tens of thousands of clones, with approximately 93% occurring only once. Sequencing used peripheral blood, obtained in the second trimester of pregnancy. These TCRs come from a female donor with multiple sclerosis, enrolled in a pregnancy study. The CDR3 runs from the conserved cysteine through the conserved F or W. D genes are given only for firm matches. Clone size is stated in some rows and not others, as once, few, many or a class when expanded.

d_call clone_size j_call v_call cdr3_nt cdr3_aa
TRBD2 . TRBJ2-5 TRBV5-1 TGCGCCAGCAGCTTGGAGGGTAGCGGGGGGGCGTGGCAAGAGACCCAGTACTTC CASSLEGSGGAWQETQYF
TRBD2 . TRBJ2-1 TRBV18 TGTGCCAGCTCACAGCGGGATGCCTACAATGAGCAGTTCTTC CASSQRDAYNEQFF
TRBD1 . TRBJ2-7 TRBV25-1 TGTGCCAGCAGGGGGGACAGGGCCTACGAGCAGTACTTC CASRGDRAYEQYF
. . TRBJ2-4 TRBV2 TGTGCCAGCAGTGGTATCGGGAACATTCAGTACTTC CASSGIGNIQYF
. . TRBJ1-4 TRBV6-6 TGTGCCAGCAGCCCCCATAGCGGAAATGAAAAACTGTTTTTT CASSPHSGNEKLFF
. . TRBJ1-1 TRBV30 TGTGCCTGGAGTGCCGACATGAACACTGAAGCTTTCTTT CAWSADMNTEAFF
TRBD2 . TRBJ2-1 TRBV7-8 TGTGCCAGCAGCTTCGGACTAGCGGGCCGGCGGTACAATGAGCAGTTCTTC CASSFGLAGRRYNEQFF
TRBD2 . TRBJ2-5 TRBV14 TGTGCCAGCAGCCATTGGACTAGCGGGCAAGAGACCCAGTACTTC CASSHWTSGQETQYF
. . TRBJ2-2 TRBV5-1 TGCGCCAGCAGCCTAAATATTGACAGGCTTAACACCGGGGAGCTGTTTTTT CASSLNIDRLNTGELFF
TRBD1 . TRBJ1-2 TRBV5-4 TGTGCCAGCAGCTGGGACAGGGAAGGATATGGCTACACCTTC CASSWDREGYGYTF
. . TRBJ1-2 TRBV9 TGTGCCAGCAGCGTAGAGTTGACGGGTAACTATGGCTACACCTTC CASSVELTGNYGYTF
. . TRBJ2-3 TRBV7-9 TGTGCCAGCAGCTCAGGGTCTTCTGCAGATACGCAGTATTTT CASSSGSSADTQYF
TRBD1 . TRBJ1-1 TRBV18 TGTGCCAGCTCGCCTCTTCCGGGACAGCTGAACACTGAAGCTTTCTTT CASSPLPGQLNTEAFF
TRBD2 once TRBJ2-3 TRBV6-5 TGTGCCAGCCGGGGGGGTCCAGAGGTCGCAGATACGCAGTATTTT CASRGGPEVADTQYF
. . TRBJ1-4 TRBV7-2 TGTGCCAGCAGCTTAGGGCAGAGGGAAAAACTGTTTTTT CASSLGQREKLFF
TRBD1 . TRBJ1-6 TRBV18 TGTGCCAGCTCACCGGACAGGAATTCACCCCTCCACTTT CASSPDRNSPLHF
TRBD1 . TRBJ2-3 TRBV6-1 TGTGCCAGCAGGACCGGACAGGGTGCCACAGATACGCAGTATTTT CASRTGQGATDTQYF
. . TRBJ1-1 TRBV5-1 TGCGCCAGCACCTGGGGGGGGCGTACTGAAGCTTTCTTT CASTWGGRTEAFF
TRBD2 . TRBJ2-1 TRBV7-8 TGTGCCAGCAGCTTAGCCGCGAGCGGGGGAGCCTACAATGAGCAGTTCTTC CASSLAASGGAYNEQFF
. . TRBJ1-1 TRBV19 TGTGCCAGTAGTATAAACAGGCCCACTGAAGCTTTCTTT CASSINRPTEAFF
. . TRBJ1-2 TRBV18 TGTGCCAGCTCACCAGGGAACCAGGGTGCCTTC CASSPGNQGAF
. . TRBJ2-3 TRBV13 TGTGCCAGCAGCTTATGGCTAGCGTCTAGCACAGATACGCAGTATTTT CASSLWLASSTDTQYF
TRBD1 . TRBJ2-5 TRBV11-1 TGTGCCAGCAGCGGCAGGGGGCCGGAGACCCAGTACTTC CASSGRGPETQYF
TRBD1 . TRBJ2-7 TRBV25-1 TGTGCCAGCAGTGAGACCGACAGGGGGATAGGCGAGCAGTACTTC CASSETDRGIGEQYF
TRBD1 few TRBJ2-7 TRBV7-9 TGTGCCAGCAGCTTAGGTCCAGGGACAGGGGGCGACGAGCAGTACTTC CASSLGPGTGGDEQYF
TRBD2 . TRBJ2-1 TRBV19 TGTGCCAGTAGTTCAGGACTAGCGGGGGGCCTTCACAATGAGCAGTTCTTC CASSSGLAGGLHNEQFF
. . TRBJ2-5 TRBV28 TGTGCCAGCCGCGACTCCCTTCGACGGGAGACCCAGTACTTC CASRDSLRRETQYF